These 3 T cell receptor beta chains share one sample of origin, sequenced in a study of memory CD4+ T cells and cytomegalovirus serostatus. Single viable CD3+CD4+CD8-CD45RO+ cells were sorted as the memory CD4+ T cells. Clones were sequenced by immunoSEQ multiplex PCR, and TCRdb holds only the in-frame ones, with some missing. The table shows just under 95,000 clones, with approximately 80% occurring only once. Sequenced material: memory CD4+ T cells from blood. The receptors were sampled from an adult in good health and CMV-seropositive.

This sequence joins TRBV5-8 and TRBJ2-1; 15 bases fit TRBD2. J lost 9 bases, V lost 2 bases, and 6 bases had no gene match. CDR1 and CDR2 (germline): SGHTS, YDEGEE. The CDR3 contains 16 residues. CDR3 in amino acids: CASSLRTSGRAPEQFF. The DNA of the CDR3 is TGTGCCAGCAGCTTACGGACTAGCGGGAGGGCGCCTGAGCAGTTCTTC.

The J gene is TRBJ2-3, the V gene TRBV5-1; possible D gene TRBD2, 6 bases. The CDR3 has 15 amino acids. The V end was cut by 4 bases, the J end by 4 bases, with 16 bases between. From germline, CDR1 is SGHRS and CDR2 YFSETQ. The CDR3 coding sequence is TGCGCCAGCAGCCCAGTCGGGGCGGGACCAGATACGCAGTATTTT. Translating it yields CASSPVGAGPDTQYF.

The chain is built from TRBV6-5 and TRBJ2-7; no reliable D call. The ends were cut back, 2 bases at V and 8 bases at J, with 13 bases in the middle. The CDR3 sequence is 13 residues long. The germline V gene has CDR1 MNHEY and CDR2 SVGAGI. DNA of the CDR3: TGTGCCAGCAGTTACGAGGCACGGGCTAAGCAGTACTTC. It specifies CASSYEARAKQYF.